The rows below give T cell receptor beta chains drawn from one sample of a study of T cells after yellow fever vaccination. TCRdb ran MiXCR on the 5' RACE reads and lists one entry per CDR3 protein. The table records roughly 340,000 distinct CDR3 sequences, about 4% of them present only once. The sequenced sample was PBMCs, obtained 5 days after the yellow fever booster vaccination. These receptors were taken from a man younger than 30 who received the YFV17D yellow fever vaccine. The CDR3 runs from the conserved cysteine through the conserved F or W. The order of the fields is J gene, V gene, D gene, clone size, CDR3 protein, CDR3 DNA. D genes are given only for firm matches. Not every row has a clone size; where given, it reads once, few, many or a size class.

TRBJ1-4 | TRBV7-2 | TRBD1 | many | CASSRTGISPKLFF | TGTGCCAGCAGCCGGACAGGGATTTCCCCAAAACTGTTTTTT
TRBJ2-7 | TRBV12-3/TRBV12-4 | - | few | CASSLGAAYEQYF | TGTGCCAGCAGTTTAGGGGCAGCCTACGAGCAGTACTTC
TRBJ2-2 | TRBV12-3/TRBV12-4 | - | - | CASSLAYSDRTHGELFF | TGTGCCAGCAGTTTAGCCTATTCCGACAGGACTCACGGGGAGCTGTTTTTT
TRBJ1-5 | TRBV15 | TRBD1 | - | CATSRGQGGNQPQHF | TGTGCCACCAGCAGAGGACAGGGAGGCAATCAGCCCCAGCATTTT
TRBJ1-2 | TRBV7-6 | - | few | CASSPGRASGYTF | TGTGCCAGCAGCCCCGGGCGGGCCTCGGGCTACACCTTC
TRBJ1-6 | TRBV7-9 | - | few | CASSLHGSRDSPLHF | TGTGCCAGCAGCTTGCACGGGTCTCGGGATTCACCCCTCCACTTT
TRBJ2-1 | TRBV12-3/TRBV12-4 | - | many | CASSLETPGNEQFF | TGTGCCAGCAGTTTAGAGACTCCTGGGAATGAGCAGTTCTTC
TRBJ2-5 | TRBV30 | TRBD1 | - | CAWRDDRVPQYF | TGTGCCTGGAGAGACGACAGGGTGCCCCAGTACTTC
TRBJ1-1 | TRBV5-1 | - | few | CASSLIPGPLPPEAFF | TGCGCCAGCAGCTTAATACCGGGACCTCTCCCCCCTGAAGCTTTCTTT
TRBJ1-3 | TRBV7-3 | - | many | CASSTGTNSGNTIYF | TGTGCCAGCAGCACCGGGACAAACTCTGGAAACACCATATATTTT
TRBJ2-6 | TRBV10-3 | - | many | CAISGTRDSGANVLTF | TGTGCCATCAGTGGGACCCGAGACTCTGGGGCCAACGTCCTGACTTTC
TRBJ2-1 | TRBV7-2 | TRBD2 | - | CASSWRASGDYNEQFF | TGTGCCAGCAGCTGGAGGGCTAGCGGGGATTACAATGAGCAGTTCTTC
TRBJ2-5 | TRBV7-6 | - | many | CASGIQETQYF | TGTGCCAGCGGAATTCAAGAGACCCAGTACTTC
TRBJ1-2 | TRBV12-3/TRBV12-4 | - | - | CASVSQANYGYTF | TGTGCCAGCGTCTCTCAAGCTAACTATGGCTACACCTTC
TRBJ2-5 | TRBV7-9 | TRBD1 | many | CASTLVGDRQETQYF | TGTGCCAGCACCCTGGTGGGGGACAGGCAAGAGACCCAGTACTTC
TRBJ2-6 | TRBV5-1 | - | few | CASRFEGANVLTF | TGCGCCAGCAGGTTTGAAGGGGCCAACGTCCTGACTTTC
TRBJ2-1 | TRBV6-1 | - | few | CASSGQNWDPQFF | TGTGCCAGCAGTGGCCAAAACTGGGACCCCCAGTTCTTC
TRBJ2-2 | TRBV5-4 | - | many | CASSPIGAGAQNTGELFF | TGTGCCAGCAGTCCGATCGGGGCGGGGGCCCAAAACACCGGGGAGCTGTTTTTT
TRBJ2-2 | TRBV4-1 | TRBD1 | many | CASSPETSGTGAGELFF | TGCGCCAGCAGCCCCGAAACGTCCGGGACAGGGGCCGGGGAGCTGTTTTTT
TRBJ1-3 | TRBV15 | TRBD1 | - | CATSGATGGNTIYF | TGTGCCACCAGCGGGGCGACAGGGGGAAACACCATATATTTT
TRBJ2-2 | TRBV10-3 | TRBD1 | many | CAISRDSLTGELFF | TGTGCCATCAGTCGGGACAGTCTTACCGGGGAGCTGTTTTTT
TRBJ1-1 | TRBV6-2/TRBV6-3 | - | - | CASSSDTGREAFF | TGTGCCAGCAGTTCCGACACGGGCCGTGAAGCTTTCTTT
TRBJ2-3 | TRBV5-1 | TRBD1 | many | CASSEDRARGTQYF | TGCGCCAGCAGCGAGGACAGGGCCCGAGGTACGCAGTATTTT
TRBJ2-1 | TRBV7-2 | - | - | CASSLGSLGRFF | TGTGCCAGCAGCTTAGGTTCCCTTGGGCGGTTCTTC
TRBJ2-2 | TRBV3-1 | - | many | CASSRSRGGGTGELFF | TGTGCCAGCAGCCGATCGCGAGGAGGTGGCACCGGGGAGCTGTTTTTT
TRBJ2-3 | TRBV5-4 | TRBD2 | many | CASSTGLAGGHTDTQYF | TGTGCCAGCAGCACCGGACTAGCGGGGGGCCACACAGATACGCAGTATTTT
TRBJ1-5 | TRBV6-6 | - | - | CASSYAEYSNQPQHF | TGTGCCAGCAGTTACGCGGAATATAGCAATCAGCCCCAGCATTTT